This TCR beta chain was identified during a study of radiation and T cells in renal cell carcinoma. This CDR3 spans 14 amino acids. CDR1 is SGHVS, CDR2 FQNEAQ, per germline. V was clipped by 4 bases and J by 2 bases, with 10 bases between them. As to this clone: Its antigen remains unidentified.

Study observations and caveats: Pretreatment tumor biopsies were lacking, so baseline clonotypes are unknown. Top tumor clonotypes rose in blood 2 weeks post-radiation, then contracted.

The sample's time point: blood 4 weeks post-SBRT, at nephrectomy. As to treatment: 15 Gy SBRT to primary tumor, nephrectomy 4 weeks later. Nephrectomy followed 15 Gy stereotactic body radiation by 4 weeks. The repertoire was sequenced with immunoSEQ multiplex PCR; TCRdb's copy has only in-frame clones and lacks some. This table holds around 100,000 clones, roughly 88% found once. The sequence derives from a man between 60 and 75 years old with renal cell carcinoma. The V gene is TRBV7-8, the J gene TRBJ2-3, with D possibly matching TRBD2 (7 bases). The input for sequencing was blood, taken from a patient whose treatment included radiotherapy and nephrectomy. In nucleotides, the CDR3 is TGTGCCAGCAGCTGGGGGGGGCCCACAGATACGCAGTATTTT. Translation: CASSWGGPTDTQYF.